The 16 T cell receptor beta chains below were found in one sample sequenced in a study of blood T cell repertoires in COVID-19 (TCRdb year 2020). Library method: the immunoSEQ multiplex PCR assay. TCRdb re-hosts the immuneACCESS table, in-frame sequences only. Its copies lack some clones; in the studies checked, an unresolved V gene accounts for under half of them, and the cause for the rest is not known. Across this sample there are about 240,000 clones, with about 88% seen only once. The ten largest clones take up about 7.6% of the sample. Sequencing input: peripheral blood. The source is a woman in her 70s with active or convalescent COVID-19.

A note on this clone: Within the sample, other DNA sequences also encode this same CDR3. V usage is TRBV18 and J usage is TRBJ1-2; D gene uncertain. This CDR3 has 13 amino acids. The V gene's germline CDR1 is KGHSH and CDR2 LQKENI. V dropped 3 bases and J dropped 2 bases, with 7 bases sitting between them. DNA for the CDR3: TGTGCCAGCTCACCCGACACGAACTATGGCTACACCTTC. It yields the protein CASSPDTNYGYTF.

The chain has TRBV6-5 and TRBJ1-4; D gene ambiguous. This CDR3 region has 13 residues. The V gene lost 7 bases and the J gene lost 7 bases, with 13 bases spanning the gap. The germline V gene encodes CDR1 MNHEY and CDR2 SVGAGI. CDR3 in DNA: TGTGCCAGCACCCAGATTCGAGGTGAAAAACTGTTTTTT. Its protein is CASTQIRGEKLFF.

The rearrangement links TRBV24-1 to TRBJ1-3; no reliable D call. The CDR3 covers 17 residues. The germline V gene encodes CDR1 KGHDR and CDR2 SFDVKD. V lost 3 bases and J 0 bases, leaving 14 bases between the germline ends. As DNA, the CDR3 is TGTGCCACCAGTGATACCTCCCCCCGAGGCTCTGGAAACACCATATATTTT. Residues: CATSDTSPRGSGNTIYF.

The J gene is TRBJ2-1, the V gene TRBV5-1; 8 bases map to TRBD2. The CDR3 is 15 residues long. Per the germline V gene, CDR1 is SGHRS and CDR2 is YFSETQ. With 4 bases clipped from V and 5 bases from J, the junction kept 8 bases outside the gene matches. For the CDR3, the DNA is TGCGCCAGCAGCCCCGGGACTAGAAGGGACAATGAGCAGTTCTTC. This gives the protein CASSPGTRRDNEQFF.

The rearrangement joins TRBV10-1 to TRBJ1-5; D ambiguous. Germline loops: CDR1 WNHNN, CDR2 SYGVQD (reference sequence). The length of the CDR3 is 20 residues. This CDR3 is CVPSEGCDYQFCYSNQPQHF. DNA for the CDR3: TGCGTTCCCAGTGAAGGGTGTGACTACCAATTCTGTTATAGCAATCAGCCCCAGCATTTT.

V usage is TRBV7-9 and J usage is TRBJ2-7, with no clear D. The CDR3 has 13 residues. Between the trimmed V and J ends, which lost 3 bases and 6 bases, there was a span of 12 bases. CDR1 SEHNR and CDR2 FQNEAQ come from the germline V gene (reference sequence). CDR3 bases: TGTGCCAGCAGCTTTTCAGGAATACGCGAGCAGTACTTC. This sequence encodes CASSFSGIREQYF.

The gene calls are TRBV9 and TRBJ2-2, with D possibly matching TRBD1 (6 bases). V shed 6 bases and J shed 2 bases, with 11 bases lying between them. Germline CDR1 is SGDLS and CDR2 is YYNGEE. CDR3 size: 14 residues. CDR3 sequence: CASNRDINTGELFF. DNA for the CDR3: TGTGCCAGCAACCGGGACATCAACACCGGGGAGCTGTTTTTT.

As regards this clone: The sample contains more than one DNA sequence encoding this CDR3. V usage is TRBV5-1 and J usage is TRBJ1-1; possible D gene TRBD1, 5 bases. The CDR3 length is 15 residues. V was pared by 0 bases and J by 0 bases, with 9 bases between. Germline V lookup: CDR1 SGHRS, CDR2 YFSETQ. The CDR3 loop is CASSLGTGVNTEAFF. The CDR3 DNA sequence: TGCGCCAGCAGCTTGGGTACGGGGGTGAACACTGAAGCTTTCTTT.

The V call is TRBV5-8, the J call TRBJ1-3, with a weak D call TRBD1 (6 bases). V dropped 0 bases and J dropped 0 bases, with 7 bases sitting between them. Germline CDR1 and CDR2: SGHTS and YDEGEE. This CDR3 is built from 15 residues. The CDR3: CASSLGTASGNTIYF. The DNA for the CDR3 is TGTGCCAGCAGCTTGGGGACAGCCTCTGGAAACACCATATATTTT.

In nucleotides, the CDR3 is TGTGCCACCAGTGATTTGCCCTGGCCTAGCGGGGGGAGCTCTAGGTGGAATGAGCAGTTCTTC. It specifies CATSDLPWPSGGSSRWNEQFF. V is TRBV24-1 and J is TRBJ2-1; TRBD2 agrees at 11 bases. Germline values: CDR1 KGHDR, CDR2 SFDVKD. There are 21 residues in the CDR3. Germline trimming cut 0 bases from V and 7 bases from J; bases unmatched to any gene: 19.

This clone was found once. The gene calls are TRBV6-6 and TRBJ2-3; D uncertain. Germline loops: CDR1 MNHNY, CDR2 SVGAGI (reference sequence). V was shortened by 8 bases and J by 3 bases, with 12 bases between the two germline ends. The CDR3 has 13 residues. CDR3 coding DNA: TGTGCCAGCGTGGAGTTCCAAACAGATACGCAGTATTTT. It yields the protein CASVEFQTDTQYF.

V is TRBV6-2 or TRBV6-3 and J is TRBJ2-2; 7 bases match TRBD2. The V segment lost 5 bases and the J segment 1 base; nucleotides outside the gene matches: 10. CDR1 MNHEY and CDR2 SVGEGT come from the germline V gene. The length of the CDR3 is 17 residues. DNA of the CDR3: TGTGCCAGCAGTCCCCTCTCTTCGGGGGGGAACACCGGGGAGCTGTTTTTT. This codes for CASSPLSSGGNTGELFF.

The chain joins TRBV6-1 to TRBJ2-5; D is possibly TRBD2 (5 bases). Looked up from germline, CDR1 is MNHNS and CDR2 is SASEGT. The CDR3 runs 16 residues. V was clipped by 2 bases and J by 4 bases, with 17 bases between them. CDR3 protein: CASSEMGRISGETQYF. CDR3 in DNA: TGTGCCAGCAGTGAAATGGGCAGGATCAGCGGAGAGACCCAGTACTTC.

In its sample, this clone was seen a few times. The chain couples TRBV5-1 to TRBJ1-1; 10 bases align to TRBD1. The CDR3 runs to 13 residues. V gave up 5 bases and J gave up 11 bases; unmatched junction bases: 9. CDR1 SGHRS and CDR2 YFSETQ come from the germline V gene. CDR3 loop: CASSSAGTGDAFF. The CDR3 coding sequence is TGCGCCAGCAGTTCTGCCGGGACAGGGGATGCTTTCTTT.

The chain carries TRBV4-1 and TRBJ1-1; perhaps TRBD1 as D (5 bases). Trimming left V 0 bases short and J 2 bases short, with 10 bases between. This CDR3 has 15 residues. The germline CDR1 and CDR2 sequences are MGHRA and YSYEKL. CDR3 residues: CASSQEWGHNTEAFF. The CDR3 bases are TGCGCCAGCAGCCAAGAATGGGGCCATAACACTGAAGCTTTCTTT.

This clone appeared a few times. The chain carries TRBV10-2 and TRBJ1-1; D is undetermined. The V end was cut by 6 bases, the J end by 0 bases, with 5 bases between. Germline V gene sequence: CDR1 WSHSY, CDR2 SAAADI. This CDR3 has 12 amino acids. CDR3 in DNA: TGCGCCAGCAGAGCGGTGAACACTGAAGCTTTCTTT. Encoded protein: CASRAVNTEAFF.